The present T cell receptor (beta chain) was sequenced within a study of blood T cell repertoires in COVID-19. This clone was observed a single time. Clones were read by immunoSEQ multiplex PCR, and TCRdb kept only the in-frame ones, dropping some. The top ten hold 0.6% to 0.8% of the sample, which has roughly 180,000 clones, 85% to 95% seen once. Patients in Seattle were enrolled during active infection, then followed longitudinally. CDR1 SQVTM and CDR2 ANQGSEA come from the germline V gene. This CDR3 has 12 amino acids. V dropped 4 bases and J dropped 7; count of bases not matched to a gene: 3. The TCR comes from a man in his thirties or forties with COVID-19, enrolled during active disease. The sequenced material came from peripheral blood. V is TRBV29-1 and J is TRBJ1-2, with 10 bases lining up with TRBD1. CDR3 in amino acids: CSVGDRGLGYTF. The CDR3 DNA follows: TGCAGCGTTGGGGACAGGGGTCTTGGCTACACCTTC.